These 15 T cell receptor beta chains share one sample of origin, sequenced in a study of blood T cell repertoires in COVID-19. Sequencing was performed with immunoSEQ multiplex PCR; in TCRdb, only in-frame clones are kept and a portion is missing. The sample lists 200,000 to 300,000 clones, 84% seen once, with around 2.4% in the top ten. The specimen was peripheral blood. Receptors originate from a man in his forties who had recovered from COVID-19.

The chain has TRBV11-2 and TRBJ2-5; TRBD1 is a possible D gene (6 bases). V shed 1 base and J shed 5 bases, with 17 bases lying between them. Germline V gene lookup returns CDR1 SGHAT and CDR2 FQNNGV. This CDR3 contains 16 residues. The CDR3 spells CASSLGGGRVSETQYF. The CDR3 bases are TGTGCCAGCAGCTTAGGTGGGGGCCGGGTGTCCGAGACCCAGTACTTC. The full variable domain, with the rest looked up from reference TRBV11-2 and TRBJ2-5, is EAGVAQSPRYKIIEKRQSVAFWCNPISGHATLYWYQQILGQGPKLLIQFQNNGVVDDSQLPKDRFSAERLKGVDSTLKIQPAKLEDSAVYLCASSLGGGRVSETQYFGPGTRLLVL.

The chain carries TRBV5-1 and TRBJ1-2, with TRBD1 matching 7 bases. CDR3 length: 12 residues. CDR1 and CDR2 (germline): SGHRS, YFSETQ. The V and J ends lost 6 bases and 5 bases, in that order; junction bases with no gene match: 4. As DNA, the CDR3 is TGCGCCAGCAAGTGGGGACAGTATGGCTACACCTTC. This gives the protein CASKWGQYGYTF. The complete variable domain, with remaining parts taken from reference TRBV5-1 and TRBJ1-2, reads KAGVTQTPRYLIKTRGQQVTLSCSPISGHRSVSWYQQTPGQGLQFLFEYFSETQRNKGNFPGRFSGRQFSNSRSEMNVSTLELGDSALYLCASKWGQYGYTFGSGTRLTVV.

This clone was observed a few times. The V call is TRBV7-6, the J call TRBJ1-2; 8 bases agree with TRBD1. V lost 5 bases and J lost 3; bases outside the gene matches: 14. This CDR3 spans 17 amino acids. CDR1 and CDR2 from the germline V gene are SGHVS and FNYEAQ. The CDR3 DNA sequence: TGTGCCAGCAGCCCCCACCGGACAGGGACCGTGGACTATGGCTACACCTTC. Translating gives CASSPHRTGTVDYGYTF.

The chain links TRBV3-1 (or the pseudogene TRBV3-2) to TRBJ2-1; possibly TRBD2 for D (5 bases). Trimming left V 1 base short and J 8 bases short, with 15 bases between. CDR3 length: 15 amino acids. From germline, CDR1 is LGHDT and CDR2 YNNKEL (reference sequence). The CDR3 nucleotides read TGTGCCAGCAGCCAAGGACGACGCGGGTGCTATGAGCAGTTCTTC. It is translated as CASSQGRRGCYEQFF.

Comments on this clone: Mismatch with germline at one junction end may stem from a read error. The CDR3 loop is CASSLGGAVTDTQYF. The CDR3, as DNA: TGTGCTAGCAGCTTGGGTGGGGCAGTCACAGATACGCAGTATTTT. V usage is TRBV7-7 and J usage is TRBJ2-3; D perhaps matches TRBD1 (5 bases). CDR3 size: 15 residues. Germline V gives CDR1 SSHAT, CDR2 FNYEAQ (reference sequence).

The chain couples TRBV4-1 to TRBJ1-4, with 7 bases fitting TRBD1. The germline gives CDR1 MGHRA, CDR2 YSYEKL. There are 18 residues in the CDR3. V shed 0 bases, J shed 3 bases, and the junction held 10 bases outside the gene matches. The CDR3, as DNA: TGCGCCAGCAGCCAAGATTCTCGCACAGGGGTATCTAATGAAAAACTGTTTTTT. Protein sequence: CASSQDSRTGVSNEKLFF.

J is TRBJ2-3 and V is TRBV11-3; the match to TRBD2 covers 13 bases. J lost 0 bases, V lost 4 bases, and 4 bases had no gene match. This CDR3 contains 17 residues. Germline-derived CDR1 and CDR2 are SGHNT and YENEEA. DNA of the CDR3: TGTGCCAGCAGCTCCGGGACTAGCGGGAAAAGCACAGATACGCAGTATTTT. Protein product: CASSSGTSGKSTDTQYF.

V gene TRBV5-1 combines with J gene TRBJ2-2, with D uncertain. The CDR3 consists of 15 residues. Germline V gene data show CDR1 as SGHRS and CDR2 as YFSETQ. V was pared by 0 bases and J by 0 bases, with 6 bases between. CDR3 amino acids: CASSLGVTNTGELFF. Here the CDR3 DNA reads TGCGCCAGCAGCTTGGGTGTCACGAACACCGGGGAGCTGTTTTTT.

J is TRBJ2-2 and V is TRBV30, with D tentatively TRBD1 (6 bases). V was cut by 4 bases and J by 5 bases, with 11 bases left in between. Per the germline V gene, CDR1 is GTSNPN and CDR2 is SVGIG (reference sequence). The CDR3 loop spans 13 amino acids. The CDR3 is CAWNGQGTGELFF. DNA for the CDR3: TGTGCCTGGAACGGTCAGGGGACCGGGGAGCTGTTTTTT. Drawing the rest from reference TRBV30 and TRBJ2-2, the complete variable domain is SQTIHQWPATLVQPVGSPLSLECTVEGTSNPNLYWYRQAAGRGLQLLFYSVGIGQISSEVPQNLSASRPQDRQFILSSKKLLLSDSGFYLCAWNGQGTGELFFGEGSRLTVL.

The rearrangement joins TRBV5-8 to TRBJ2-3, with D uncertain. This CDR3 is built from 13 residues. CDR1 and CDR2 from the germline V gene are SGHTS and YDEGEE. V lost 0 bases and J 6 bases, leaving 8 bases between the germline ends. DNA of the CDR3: TGTGCCAGCAGCTTGGGTACTTCGGATACGCAGTATTTT. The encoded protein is CASSLGTSDTQYF.

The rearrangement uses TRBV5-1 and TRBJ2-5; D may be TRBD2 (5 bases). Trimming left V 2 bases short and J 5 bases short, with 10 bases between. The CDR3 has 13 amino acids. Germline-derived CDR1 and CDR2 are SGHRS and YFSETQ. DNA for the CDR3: TGCGCCAGCAGCTTCGAACAGCGGGAGACCCAGTACTTC. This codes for CASSFEQRETQYF.

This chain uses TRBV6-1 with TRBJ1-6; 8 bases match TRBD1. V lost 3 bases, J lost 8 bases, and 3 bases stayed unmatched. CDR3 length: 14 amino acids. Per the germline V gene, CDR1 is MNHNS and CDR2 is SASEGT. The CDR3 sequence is CASSETGVDSPLHF. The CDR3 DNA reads TGTGCCAGCAGTGAGACAGGGGTCGATTCACCCCTCCACTTT.

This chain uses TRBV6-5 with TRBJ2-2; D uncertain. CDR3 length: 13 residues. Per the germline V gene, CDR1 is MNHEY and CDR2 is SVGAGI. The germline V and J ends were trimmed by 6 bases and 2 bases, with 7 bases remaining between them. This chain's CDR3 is CASRRSNTGELFF. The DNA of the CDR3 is TGTGCCAGCAGGCGGAGCAACACCGGGGAGCTGTTTTTT.

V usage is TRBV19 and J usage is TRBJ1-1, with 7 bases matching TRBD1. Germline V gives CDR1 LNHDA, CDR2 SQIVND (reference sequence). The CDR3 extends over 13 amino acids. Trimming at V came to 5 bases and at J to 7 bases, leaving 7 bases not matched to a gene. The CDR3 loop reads CASSLDRRGEAFF. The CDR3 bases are TGTGCCAGTAGTTTGGACAGGCGAGGTGAAGCTTTCTTT.

The CDR3 coding sequence is TGTGCCAGCAGCCGGGGACTAGCGGGAGTGTACAATGAGCAGTTCTTC. It yields the protein CASSRGLAGVYNEQFF. V and J are TRBV3-1 (or the pseudogene TRBV3-2) and TRBJ2-1; 14 bases align to TRBD2. In germline, CDR1 is LGHDT, CDR2 YNNKEL (reference sequence). CDR3 length equals 16 residues. V dropped 4 bases and J dropped 4; count of bases not matched to a gene: 3.